A single sample gave rise to the 17 T cell receptor beta chains below, sequenced in a study of blood T cell repertoires in COVID-19 (dated by TCRdb to about 2020). The library was prepared using the immunoSEQ multiplex PCR assay. The source is immuneACCESS, and TCRdb retained only in-frame sequences with V and J called. Part of the clones is not carried over; for the studies checked, unresolved V genes explain less than half of this, and the remainder is unexplained. Counted in this sample were some 100,000 clones; 80% of them appeared once. Around 4.2% of the sample is taken by the ten largest. The specimen was peripheral blood. These receptors were taken from a human donor in a cohort sampled during active or convalescent COVID-19.

V gene TRBV7-2 combines with J gene TRBJ2-7; 11 bases line up with TRBD1. Germline V CDR1 and CDR2: SGHTA, FQGNSA. The CDR3 runs 15 residues. The V gene end was trimmed by 5 bases and the J gene end by 3 bases; junction bases not matched to a gene: 6. The CDR3 region has the DNA TGTGCCAGCAGCACAGGCGGGACAGGGGGCTACGAGCAGTACTTC. Translation: CASSTGGTGGYEQYF.

This chain links TRBV28 with TRBJ2-3; 8 bases fit TRBD1. This CDR3 region has 17 residues. V lost 5 bases and J lost 2; bases outside the gene matches: 12. Germline assignment: CDR1 MDHEN and CDR2 SYDVKM. CDR3 region: CASSLVVPGQDTDTQYF. The CDR3 nucleotides read TGTGCCAGCAGTCTAGTTGTTCCGGGACAGGACACAGATACGCAGTATTTT.

The V and J genes are TRBV18 and TRBJ2-1; no firm D call. This CDR3 comprises 15 residues. V dropped 1 base and J dropped 5 bases, with 12 bases sitting between them. CDR1 is KGHSH and CDR2 is LQKENI in the germline V gene. CDR3 region: CASSPLNGQNNEQFF. Written as DNA, the CDR3 is TGTGCCAGCTCACCACTTAATGGGCAGAACAATGAGCAGTTCTTC. The full variable domain, its missing parts supplied by reference TRBV18 and TRBJ2-1, is NAGVMQNPRHLVRRRGQEARLRCSPMKGHSHVYWYRQLPEEGLKFMVYLQKENIIDESGMPKERFSAEFPKEGPSILRIQQVVRGDSAAYFCASSPLNGQNNEQFFGPGTRLTVL.

The chain links TRBV7-2 to TRBJ1-5; TRBD1 aligns across 8 bases. CDR3 length equals 16 residues. V trimming: 1 base; J trimming: 2 bases; junction bases outside the gene matches: 4. CDR1 SGHTA and CDR2 FQGNSA come from the germline V gene. The CDR3 DNA is TGTGCCAGCAGCTTAGTCACAGGGGGAGGCAATCAGCCCCAGCATTTT. Its protein is CASSLVTGGGNQPQHF.

This clone was found once. The rearrangement joins TRBV4-1 to TRBJ2-3, with D possibly TRBD2 on 6 matching bases. The CDR3 loop spans 16 amino acids. The germline gives CDR1 MGHRA, CDR2 YSYEKL. V lost 0 bases, J lost 1 base, and 11 bases lay in between. CDR3 residues: CASSQDPRLGTDTQYF. The DNA of the CDR3 is TGCGCCAGCAGCCAAGATCCCCGACTAGGCACAGATACGCAGTATTTT.

The gene calls are TRBV19 and TRBJ2-3; 9 bases match TRBD2. The CDR3 consists of 15 residues. V was pared by 6 bases and J by 6 bases, with 10 bases of the junction left unmatched. Germline V CDR1 and CDR2: LNHDA, SQIVND (reference sequence). The CDR3 DNA reads as TGTGCCAGTAGACATAGCGGGAGAGAGGGGGATACGCAGTATTTT. Protein product: CASRHSGREGDTQYF.

The V call is TRBV6-2 or TRBV6-3, the J call TRBJ2-2; no clear D. The CDR3 covers 13 residues. Deletions cut 4 bases from V and 4 bases from J, with 7 bases between. Germline V gives CDR1 MNHEY, CDR2 SVGEGT. This chain's CDR3 is CASSFLFTGELFF. CDR3 DNA sequence: TGTGCCAGCAGTTTCCTATTCACCGGGGAGCTGTTTTTT.

The genes are TRBV27 and TRBJ2-7, with D tentatively TRBD1 (6 bases). The germline V gene encodes CDR1 MNHEY and CDR2 SMNVEV (reference sequence). The CDR3 runs to 13 residues. V was cut by 2 bases and J by 3 bases, with 8 bases left in between. In nucleotides, the CDR3 is TGTGCCAGCAGTTTAACAGGGCACTACGAGCAGTACTTC. The encoded protein is CASSLTGHYEQYF.

V gene TRBV5-4 combines with J gene TRBJ2-7; 9 bases line up with TRBD1. J lost 2 bases, V lost 0 bases, and 6 bases had no gene match. Germline V gives CDR1 SGHNT, CDR2 YYREEE (reference sequence). There are 16 residues in the CDR3. CDR3 coding DNA: TGTGCCAGCAGCTTGGGATACGGGACAGGGACCTACGAGCAGTACTTC. Translation: CASSLGYGTGTYEQYF.

V is TRBV25-1 and J is TRBJ2-2; D possibly corresponds to TRBD1 (6 bases). Germline V gene data show CDR1 as MGHDK and CDR2 as SYGVNS. V was clipped by 6 bases and J by 0 bases, with 8 bases between them. The CDR3 totals 14 residues. The CDR3 loop is CASRGTPNTGELFF. The CDR3 DNA reads TGTGCCAGCAGAGGGACACCGAACACCGGGGAGCTGTTTTTT.

Details on this clone: The same CDR3 can be traced to other DNA sequences in this sample. V is TRBV6-2 or TRBV6-3 and J is TRBJ2-7; maybe TRBD2 (5 bases). CDR1 is MNHEY and CDR2 is SVGEGT in the germline V gene. Trimming shortened V by 2 bases and J by 3 bases, and 11 bases separated the two germline ends. The CDR3 loop spans 14 amino acids. Written as DNA, the CDR3 is TGTGCCAGCAGTTACAGTTTAGCGAACTACGAGCAGTACTTC. Translation gives CASSYSLANYEQYF.

V usage is TRBV28 and J usage is TRBJ1-1; the match to TRBD1 covers 7 bases. Germline CDR1 MDHEN, CDR2 SYDVKM. V lost 5 bases and J lost 0; bases outside the gene matches: 9. The CDR3 is 16 amino acids. As DNA, the CDR3 is TGTGCCAGCAGTCTGTTCGTGGACAGGTTGAACACTGAAGCTTTCTTT. Encoded protein: CASSLFVDRLNTEAFF.

V and J are TRBV7-3 and TRBJ1-1; a possible D gene is TRBD1 (5 bases). V lost 3 bases, J lost 4 bases, and 12 bases lay in between. The germline gives CDR1 SGHTA, CDR2 FQGTGA. The CDR3 is made up of 14 amino acids. This CDR3 is CASSFGRGSTEAFF. The CDR3 coding sequence is TGTGCCAGCAGCTTCGGGCGGGGGTCCACTGAAGCTTTCTTT.

This clone was observed once. The V call is TRBV27, the J call TRBJ1-4, with D tentatively TRBD1 (5 bases). Germline CDR1 reads MNHEY; CDR2 reads SMNVEV (reference sequence). CDR3 length: 14 residues. Deletions cut 6 bases from V and 14 bases from J, with 22 bases between. CDR3 in DNA: TGTGCCAGCAGCCGCTCAAGGGGTACGGTAGATCTGTTTTTT. It codes for CASSRSRGTVDLFF.

The chain uses TRBV7-8 and TRBJ1-2; D remains unclear. This CDR3 has 11 residues. The V end lost 4 bases, the J end lost 7 bases, and 7 bases lay between the germline ends. Germline values: CDR1 SGHVS, CDR2 FQNEAQ. The CDR3 DNA follows: TGTGCCAGCAGCTATCCCGGTGGCTACACCTTC. It is translated as CASSYPGGYTF.

The V gene is TRBV4-1, the J gene TRBJ2-5, with TRBD2 identical over 7 bases. V shed 2 bases, J shed 0 bases, and the junction held 6 bases outside the gene matches. CDR3 size: 16 residues. Germline lookup yields CDR1 MGHRA and CDR2 YSYEKL. Here the CDR3 reads CASSQKLARNQETQYF. The CDR3 DNA follows: TGCGCCAGCAGCCAAAAACTAGCGAGAAACCAAGAGACCCAGTACTTC.

This sequence joins TRBV27 and TRBJ1-6; D call uncertain. The V and J ends lost 4 bases and 8 bases respectively, with 9 bases between them. The CDR3 has 13 residues. The germline gives CDR1 MNHEY, CDR2 SMNVEV (reference sequence). The CDR3 here is CASSSQTDSPLHF. The CDR3 DNA reads TGTGCCAGCAGTTCCCAAACAGATTCACCCCTCCACTTT.